This T cell receptor (beta chain) is from a study of PD-1 blockade in classical Hodgkin lymphoma. Study background: Patients got intravenous nivolumab 3 mg/kg every 2 weeks. Study outcomes and limitations: The diversity seen at baseline in complete responders resembled that of newly diagnosed patients.

The CDR3 runs to 14 residues. Germline CDR1 is SGHKS and CDR2 is YYEKEE (reference sequence). Deletions cut 4 bases from V and 0 bases from J, with 11 bases between. Time point here: cycle 4 day 1 (C4D1), after 5 to 7 weeks of nivolumab. All trial patients relapsed after autologous stem cell transplantation. The method was immunoSEQ multiplex PCR; TCRdb's version includes in-frame clones alone and lacks a portion of them. The repertoire holds tens of thousands of clones, with roughly 80% as singletons. This clone has a handful of counts. The antigen is not known. The chain employs TRBV5-5 and TRBJ2-7; D tentatively fits TRBD1 or TRBD2 (5 bases each). Specimen: peripheral blood mononuclear cells (PBMCs), collected before the fourth cycle of nivolumab. This sequence was found in a human donor with classical Hodgkin lymphoma. The CDR3 nucleotides are TGTGCCAGCAGCCGGGACCCTTCCTCCTACGAGCAGTACTTC. It specifies CASSRDPSSYEQYF. Full variable domain (rest looked up from reference TRBV5-5 and TRBJ2-7): DAGVTQSPTHLIKTRGQQVTLRCSPISGHKSVSWYQQVLGQGPQFIFQYYEKEERGRGNFPDRFSARQFPNYSSELNVNALLLGDSALYLCASSRDPSSYEQYFGPGTRLTVT.